The present T cell receptor (beta chain) was sequenced within a study of blood T cell repertoires in COVID-19 (TCRdb year 2020). Some background on the complete study: Samples from collaborators originated in the United States, Italy and Spain and spanned both the acute and convalescent phases of COVID-19. The prospective study material was composed of cDNA or gDNA derived from T cells, B-cell-depleted T cells, or PBMCs. The dataset comprised deeply sampled blood TCRbeta repertoires from subjects exposed to, actively infected with, or recovered from COVID-19. A freely available public database, intended as a resource for researchers studying the immune response to SARS-CoV-2, is where the repertoires were released. The samples were drawn from two sources: the first 160 participants of the ongoing ImmuneRACE study, and fewer than 1,500 subjects contributed by 6 global collaborators. Sample metadata almost always included a de-identified subject ID, COVID-19 status, age in years and sex. HLA class I and class II types, where available, came from metadata supplied by the sample provider rather than from assay-based typing.

TCRbeta CDR3 regions were amplified from genomic DNA by means of the immunoSEQ Assay, a bias-controlled multiplex PCR. As for the authors' bioinformatics: The number of nucleated cells in each sample was estimated from the amplification of reference gene primers within the assay. To quantify the absolute abundance of each unique TCRbeta CDR3 rearrangement, sequence reads were collapsed and filtered. Productive Simpson clonality was computed per sample as the square root of Simpson's diversity index over productive rearrangements. Held by TCRdb, this immuneACCESS table contains in-frame sequences only and omits some clones. Under half of the omission traces to an unresolved V gene where checked; the cause of the rest is unknown. V and J calls and clone size are those listed in that table; D and trimming were worked out from the DNA. Within this sample are approximately 150,000 clones, with over 70% of them counted one time only. Jointly, the top ten make up roughly 5.7% of the sample.

From the germline V gene (reference sequence), CDR1 is SGHAT and CDR2 is FQDESV. Trimming at the junction amounts to 2 bases on V and 6 bases on J, and the germline ends lie 12 bases apart. Including the terminal cysteine and phenylalanine, the CDR3 comprises 14 residues. The kept DNA is CDR3 alone, 42 bases in frame from the first base. For this clone: Its antigen has not been determined. No base quality values were provided; no much bigger clone lies one nucleotide off.

Enrolling through a virtual design, the prospective study's participants ranged in age from roughly 18 to 90 years and lived across approximately 25 United States geographic areas. Cohort assignment in the prospective study relied on participant-reported clinical history from a screening survey and a study questionnaire. Mobile phlebotomists in the prospective study collected whole blood, serum and a nasopharyngeal or oropharyngeal swab from every participant. Prospective study participants could optionally give additional blood draws and questionnaires over a roughly 2-month period. Prospective study blood samples were shipped either frozen or at room temperature before DNA extraction. Broader findings and caveats from the paper: The amount of clinical and demographic metadata varied by source and participant and was provided uncurated.

In this chain, TRBV11-1 is recombined with TRBJ2-3, with the D gene call left open. This TCR was sampled from a woman in her forties with acute COVID-19. The specimen sequenced was PBMCs or T cells enriched from blood (not recorded which). The CDR3 here reads CASSLLVTGDTQYF. Here is the DNA: TGTGCCAGCAGCTTACTCGTAACCGGGGATACGCAGTATTTT. With the portions outside the CDR3 filled from the reference TRBV11-1 and TRBJ2-3 genes, the complete variable region becomes EAEVAQSPRYKITEKSQAVAFWCDPISGHATLYWYRQILGQGPELLVQFQDESVVDDSQLPKDRFSAERLKGVDSTLKIQPAELGDSAMYLCASSLLVTGDTQYFGPGTRLTVL.